This T cell receptor (beta chain) derives from a study of blood T cells in healthy people across ages. General study points: Both naive CD4+ cell counts and diversity were greater in long-lived donors than in aged donors.

On this clonotype: Its antigen is not identified.

Each sample gave at least 7 million isolated PBMCs. The second PCR ran about 6 to 12 cycles with a sample-barcoded 5' primer and J-beta primers. MiXCR, applied by TCRdb to the 5' RACE reads, yields one record per CDR3 protein. The sample carries 750,000 to 850,000 distinct CDR3 sequences, 25% recorded once. Germline V gene lookup returns CDR1 LGHNA and CDR2 YSLEER. The CDR3 consists of 17 residues. Unmatched junction bases numbered 6, after V lost 2 bases and J lost 0 bases. This same sample was also taken into another study, of T cells of mothers and their children.

The sequencing input was blood. The chain uses TRBV4-3 and TRBJ1-3; 8 nucleotides agree with TRBD1. The TCR sequence derives from a boy aged 5-17 years in good health. CDR3 sequence reads: CASSQLTGVISGNTIYF. The CDR3, as DNA: TGCGCCAGCAGCCAATTGACAGGGGTCATCTCTGGAAACACCATATATTTT.